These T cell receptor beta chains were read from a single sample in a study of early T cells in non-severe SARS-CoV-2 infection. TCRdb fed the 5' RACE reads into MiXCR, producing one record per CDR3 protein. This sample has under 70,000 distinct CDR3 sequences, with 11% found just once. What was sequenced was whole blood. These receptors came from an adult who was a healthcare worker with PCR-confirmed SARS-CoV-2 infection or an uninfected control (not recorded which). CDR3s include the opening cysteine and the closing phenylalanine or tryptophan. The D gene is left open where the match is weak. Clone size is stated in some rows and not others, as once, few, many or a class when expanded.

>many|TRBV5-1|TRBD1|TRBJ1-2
TGCGCCAGCACTAAATCGCCCGGGACAGACCCGAACTATGGCTACACCTTC
CASTKSPGTDPNYGYTF
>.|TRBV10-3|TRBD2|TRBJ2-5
TGTGCCATCACCGGACTAGCGGTGCTCCAAGAGACCCAGTACTTC
CAITGLAVLQETQYF
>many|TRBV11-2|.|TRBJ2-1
TGTGCCAGCAGCTTCCGGGGGAATGAGCAGTTCTTC
CASSFRGNEQFF
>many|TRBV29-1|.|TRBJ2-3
TGCAGCGTTGATCTTGGTGGTACAGATACGCAGTATTTT
CSVDLGGTDTQYF
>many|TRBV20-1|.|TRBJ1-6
TGCAGTGCTAGAGAGGGGGGGAGGAATTCACCCCTCCACTTT
CSAREGGRNSPLHF
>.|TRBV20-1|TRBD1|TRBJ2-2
TGCAGTGCCACCAGGGGGACCTCGAACACCGGGGAGCTGTTTTTT
CSATRGTSNTGELFF
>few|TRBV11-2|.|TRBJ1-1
TGTGCCAGCAGCTTAGATTTGGGAGAAGCTTTCTTT
CASSLDLGEAFF
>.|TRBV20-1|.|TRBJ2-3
TGCAGTGCTAGAGACACCGGGGGCAGCACAGATACGCAGTATTTT
CSARDTGGSTDTQYF
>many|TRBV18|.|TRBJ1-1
TGTGCCAGCTCACCAGGGGTAACTGAAGCTTTCTTT
CASSPGVTEAFF
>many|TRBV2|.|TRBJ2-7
TGTGCCAGCAGCAAAGACGGGAGATCTGCCTACGAGCAGTACTTC
CASSKDGRSAYEQYF
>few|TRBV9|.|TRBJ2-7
TGTGCCAGCAGCGTAGATCACAGGGATGCCTACGAGCAGTACTTC
CASSVDHRDAYEQYF
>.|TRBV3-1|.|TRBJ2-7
TGTGCCAGCAGCCAAGCCTCAGGGTTCTCCTACGAGCAGTACTTC
CASSQASGFSYEQYF
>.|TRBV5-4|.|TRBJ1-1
TGTGCCAGCAGCCCCGGGGAGGAGCGGGCTTTCTTT
CASSPGEERAFF
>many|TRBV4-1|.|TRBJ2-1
TGCGCCAGCAGCCAAGATGTGGGGGGCTACAATGAGCAGTTCTTC
CASSQDVGGYNEQFF
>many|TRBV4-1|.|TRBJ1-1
TGCGCCAGCAGCCAAGTGAGGGGACTCACGGGAGCTTTCTTT
CASSQVRGLTGAFF
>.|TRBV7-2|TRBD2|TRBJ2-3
TGTGCCAGCGGACTAGCGGGGGGCCATACGCAGTATTTT
CASGLAGGHTQYF
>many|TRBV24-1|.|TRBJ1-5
TGTGCCACCACAGGACGACTTTCAGGGGTGGATCAGCCCCAGCATTTT
CATTGRLSGVDQPQHF
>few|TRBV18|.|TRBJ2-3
TGTGCCAGCTCACCAGGTCCCCTCGGGAGCTACGGAGATACGCAGTATTTT
CASSPGPLGSYGDTQYF